This note documents a single T cell receptor beta chain sequence. Residents of 24 US areas, aged 18 to 89 years, made up the participants. Original processing notes: Amplification from reference gene primers served as the basis for estimated nucleated cell counts. Libraries were prepared by immunoSEQ multiplex PCR; TCRdb keeps only in-frame clonotypes and omits some of them. V and J calls and clone size come straight from that table; D and trimming were deduced from the DNA. Of approximately 250,000 clones listed, 88% were seen once; the top ten hold approximately 2%. V was cut by 2 bases and J by 7 bases, with 9 bases left in between. CDR1 is MNHEY, CDR2 SVGAGI, per germline. This CDR3 is built from 14 residues. The data stem from a study of blood T cell repertoires in COVID-19. As for the study in general: Each recovered donor of Cohort 3 presented with two negative PCRs, clearance, or symptom resolution. PBMCs, B-cell-depleted T cells, or T cells were the source of the cDNA or gDNA that made up the material.

The rearrangement links TRBV6-5 to TRBJ1-6, with a tentative D call TRBD1 (6 bases). The sequence derives from a woman aged 55-75 years in a cohort exposed to, infected with or recovered from COVID-19 (not recorded which). Sequenced input: PBMCs or T cells enriched from blood (not recorded which). The CDR3: CASSYRDMNSPLHF. CDR3 in DNA: TGTGCCAGCAGTTACCGGGACATGAATTCACCCCTCCACTTT.